This T cell receptor beta chain was obtained from a study of siplizumab effects on memory and regulatory T cells. The germline V gene encodes CDR1 MNHEY and CDR2 SVGAGI. Between the trimmed V and J ends, which lost 6 bases and 7 bases, there was a span of 20 bases. The CDR3 covers 15 residues. A note on this clone: The antigen is undetermined.

Points from the study as a whole: Naive T cells appeared more diverse than memory cells and seemed to be major alloresponse contributors.

Here immunoSEQ multiplex PCR was the method, and the copy in TCRdb shows in-frame clones only, minus some. Of tens of thousands of clones in the sample, roughly 93% were seen once. The source material was CD8+ T cells sorted from blood. The TCR sequence derives from a human donor in good health. The V gene is TRBV6-5, the J gene TRBJ2-3, with D maybe TRBD2 (5 bases). CDR3 protein: CASRLLRTQVNTQYF. DNA for the CDR3: TGTGCCAGCAGATTACTCCGGACTCAGGTGAATACGCAGTATTTT.